These T cell receptor beta chains were read from a single sample in a study of blood T cell repertoires in COVID-19. Repertoires were generated with immunoSEQ multiplex PCR, while TCRdb's copy carries only in-frame clones and drops some. The table includes hundreds of thousands of clones, around 88% detected once. Sample: PBMCs or T cells enriched from blood (not recorded which). These receptors came from a woman aged 30 to 39 who had recovered from COVID-19. Each CDR3 is given with its conserved first and last residue. A D gene is named only where the DNA matches it firmly. Clone size is stated in some rows and not others, as once, few, many or a class when expanded.

j_gene	d_gene	v_gene	len	abundance	CDR3nt	CDR3aa
TRBJ2-5	.	TRBV4-2	15	.	TGTGCCAGCAGCCAAATAAATCGGGACCAAGAGACCCAGTACTTC	CASSQINRDQETQYF
TRBJ1-2	.	TRBV6-5	13	once	TGTGCCAGCAGTTCTGGACAGAACTATGGCTACACCTTC	CASSSGQNYGYTF
TRBJ2-3	TRBD2	TRBV14	14	.	TGTGCCAGCAGCCCCGGGAGGGCCACAGATACGCAGTATTTT	CASSPGRATDTQYF
TRBJ2-7	TRBD2	TRBV19	17	few	TGTGCCAGTAGTATCCTCCAGCCTAGCGGGAGAGCGTACGAGCAGTACTTC	CASSILQPSGRAYEQYF
TRBJ1-3	.	TRBV3-1/TRBV3-2	14	.	TGTGCCAGCAGCCGTGGACATGATGGAAACACCATATATTTT	CASSRGHDGNTIYF
TRBJ1-6	.	TRBV5-1	14	.	TGCGCCAGCAGCTCGGGTCAGCCTAATTCACCCCTCCACTTT	CASSSGQPNSPLHF
TRBJ1-6	.	TRBV13	15	.	TGTGCCAGCAGCGGGCAGAGCTCCTATAATTCACCCCTCCACTTT	CASSGQSSYNSPLHF
TRBJ2-3	.	TRBV7-3	15	.	TGTGCCAGCAGCTTGACCAGGGATAGGGCAGATACGCAGTATTTT	CASSLTRDRADTQYF
TRBJ2-1	TRBD2	TRBV5-6	16	once	TGTGCCAGCAGCTTGGTACTAGCGGACTTCAACAATGAGCAGTTCTTC	CASSLVLADFNNEQFF
TRBJ2-7	TRBD1	TRBV18	15	.	TGTGCCAGCTCCCGGTCCCAAGGACAGGGTTACGAGCAGTACTTC	CASSRSQGQGYEQYF
TRBJ2-1	.	TRBV28	16	.	TGTGCCAGCAGTTTATTTCGGGGAAGCTCCTACAATGAGCAGTTCTTC	CASSLFRGSSYNEQFF
TRBJ1-6	.	TRBV10-3	15	.	TGTGCCATCAGTGAAGTAGGAGGGGTAGATTCACCCCTCCACTTT	CAISEVGGVDSPLHF
TRBJ2-2	.	TRBV7-2	16	.	TGTGCCAGCAGACCCGAGAGGGGGACGAACACCGGGGAGCTGTTTTTT	CASRPERGTNTGELFF
TRBJ1-6	.	TRBV11-2	13	once	TGTGCCAGCAGCTTGACTGATAATTCACCCCTCCACTTT	CASSLTDNSPLHF
TRBJ2-5	TRBD2	TRBV6-2/TRBV6-3	16	few	TGTGCCAGCAGTTCGCTCGGACTAGTGAACACGGAGACCCAGTACTTC	CASSSLGLVNTETQYF
TRBJ1-1	TRBD1	TRBV30	14	.	TGTGCCTGGAGGCTGGTGGACAGGGCTTCTGAAGCTTTCTTT	CAWRLVDRASEAFF
TRBJ1-2	.	TRBV27	12	once	TGTGCCAGCAGTCCCATCGGGGGGGGCTACACCTTC	CASSPIGGGYTF
TRBJ1-4	.	TRBV5-1	15	.	TGCGCCAGCAGCTTAAATCAGGGGTTGGGTGAAAAACTGTTTTTT	CASSLNQGLGEKLFF
TRBJ1-2	.	TRBV6-5	14	.	TGTGCCAGCAGTTACTCGCAGGCCCCCTATGGCTACACCTTC	CASSYSQAPYGYTF
TRBJ1-3	TRBD1	TRBV7-2	15	.	TGTGCCAGCAGCTTAGTCGGGACAGGGCTAGACACCATATATTTT	CASSLVGTGLDTIYF
TRBJ2-3	TRBD1	TRBV4-3	17	few	TGCGCCAGCAGCCGCCGGACAGGGGAAATCCACACAGATACGCAGTATTTT	CASSRRTGEIHTDTQYF
TRBJ2-1	TRBD2	TRBV11-2	15	.	TGTGCCAGCAGCGCGGGACTAGCGGAATACAATGAGCAGTTCTTC	CASSAGLAEYNEQFF
TRBJ1-5	TRBD1	TRBV28	18	.	TGTGCCAGCAGTATACTGGGGACAGGTGGGATACTAATAGGACCCCAGCATTTT	CASSILGTGGILIGPQHF
TRBJ2-5	.	TRBV6-5	13	.	TGTGCCAGCAGGACTAGTACCCAAGAGACCCAGTACTTC	CASRTSTQETQYF
TRBJ2-7	TRBD2	TRBV29-1	17	.	TGCAGCGTTGTTTGGGGGGTTCTAGCGGGAGGAAACTACGAGCAGTACTTC	CSVVWGVLAGGNYEQYF
TRBJ1-2	.	TRBV6-5	15	.	TGTGCCAGCAGTTCATACACAGGAGCGAACTATGGCTACACCTTC	CASSSYTGANYGYTF
TRBJ1-5	.	TRBV29-1	13	once	TGCAGCGTCGCCTGGGGGGTCAATCAGCCCCAGCATTTT	CSVAWGVNQPQHF
TRBJ2-5	.	TRBV6-5	15	.	TGTGCCAGCACTATGACCAGGGATTATCAAGAGACCCAGTACTTC	CASTMTRDYQETQYF
TRBJ2-7	TRBD1	TRBV3-1/TRBV3-2	15	.	TGTGCCAGCAGCCAAGGTATGGGACAGGGTTACGAGCAGTACTTC	CASSQGMGQGYEQYF
TRBJ2-1	TRBD1	TRBV5-4	15	.	TGTGCCAGCAGCCGGGGACAGGGGTCGAACGATGAGCAGTTCTTC	CASSRGQGSNDEQFF
TRBJ1-5	.	TRBV15	14	once	TGTGCCACCTCCACAGACAGGTACAATCAGCCCCAGCATTTT	CATSTDRYNQPQHF
TRBJ1-5	.	TRBV2	12	.	TGTGCCAGCGGGCAGGGAAATCAGCCCCAGCATTTT	CASGQGNQPQHF
TRBJ1-5	TRBD1	TRBV28	17	.	TGTGCCAGCAGTCTCATCGGACAGGTTCCTAGCAATCAGCCCCAGCATTTT	CASSLIGQVPSNQPQHF
TRBJ1-6	TRBD1	TRBV28	17	few	TGTGCCAGCAGTTTGCCGGGGACAGGGATTCTTAATTCACCCCTCCACTTT	CASSLPGTGILNSPLHF
TRBJ1-1	.	TRBV5-1	14	once	TGCGCCAGCAGCTTGGTGCTAGGGAACACTGAAGCTTTCTTT	CASSLVLGNTEAFF
TRBJ1-3	TRBD1	TRBV23-1	20	.	TGCGCCAGCAGTCAATCGGTCGGGACAGGGGCCACAAAAGGCCGGAACACCATATATTTT	CASSQSVGTGATKGRNTIYF
TRBJ1-5	TRBD1	TRBV6-2/TRBV6-3	15	.	TGTGCCAGCAGTTCATTACAGGGGGCAGGTCAGCCCCAGCATTTT	CASSSLQGAGQPQHF
TRBJ1-1	.	TRBV18	16	.	TGTGCCAGCTCACCAGCACAGGGCGCCCGGAACACTGAAGCTTTCTTT	CASSPAQGARNTEAFF
TRBJ2-3	.	TRBV30	14	.	TGTGCCTGGAGCCAAGCGCTACGGACAGATACGCAGTATTTT	CAWSQALRTDTQYF
TRBJ2-1	.	TRBV30	13	.	TGTGCCTGGAGTGTAGTTACATACAATGAGCAGTTCTTC	CAWSVVTYNEQFF
TRBJ2-6	.	TRBV7-2	16	few	TGTGCCAGCAGCCTTACCGGTGGAGCTGGGGCCAACGTCCTGACTTTC	CASSLTGGAGANVLTF
TRBJ2-1	TRBD1	TRBV28	14	.	TGTGCCAGCACCTCGGGACAGGGCTACAATGAGCAGTTCTTC	CASTSGQGYNEQFF
TRBJ2-1	TRBD2	TRBV20-1	14	.	TGCAGTGCTAGTCCCCTAGCGGCCTACAATGAGCAGTTCTTC	CSASPLAAYNEQFF
TRBJ2-7	TRBD2	TRBV27	15	.	TGTGCCAGCAGTTTCGGGCTAGCGGGAGGTAGCGAGCAGTACTTC	CASSFGLAGGSEQYF
TRBJ1-1	.	TRBV28	12	.	TGTGCCAGCGGTAACTACCTCGGGACTTACGCGTTT	CASGNYLGTYAF
TRBJ2-1	TRBD2	TRBV20-1	14	.	TGCAGTGCTAGTAAGCGGGAGGGCAGCTATGAGCAGTTCTTC	CSASKREGSYEQFF
TRBJ2-6	.	TRBV19	13	once	TGTGCGTCGAGAGGCTCCGGGGCCAACGTCCTGACTTTC	CASRGSGANVLTF
TRBJ2-1	TRBD1	TRBV2	12	.	TGTGCCAGCAGTGGACAGGGCGATGAGCAGTTCTTC	CASSGQGDEQFF
TRBJ1-1	TRBD1	TRBV7-9	14	.	TGTGCCAGCAGCTCCCGGGACAGGGGTACTGAAGCTTTCTTT	CASSSRDRGTEAFF
TRBJ1-1	TRBD1	TRBV5-1	15	.	TGCGCCAGCAGCTTGAGGGGACAGGGGAGGACTGAAGCTTTCTTT	CASSLRGQGRTEAFF
TRBJ2-3	.	TRBV30	15	.	TGTGCCTGGAGTCGAGGGCCAAAATCCACAGATACGCAGTATTTT	CAWSRGPKSTDTQYF
TRBJ1-5	.	TRBV30	17	.	TGTGCCTGGAGTGTACTCGGGTCGGGTGCTGGCAATCAGCCCCAGCATTTT	CAWSVLGSGAGNQPQHF
TRBJ1-5	.	TRBV6-6	18	.	TGTGCCAGCAGTCCGAAAAGGGGTCTGCTTAATAGCAATCAGCCCCAGCATTTT	CASSPKRGLLNSNQPQHF
TRBJ2-1	.	TRBV11-2	11	.	TGTGCCAGCAGCTTGGAGTATGAGCAGTTCTTC	CASSLEYEQFF
TRBJ1-2	TRBD1	TRBV29-1	14	.	TGCAGCGTTGAAGGGGACAGGGGGCAAGATGGCTACACCTTC	CSVEGDRGQDGYTF
TRBJ2-7	TRBD1	TRBV7-2	14	.	TGTGCCAGCAGGTTGACAGGGGCCGCTCGCGAGCAGTACTTC	CASRLTGAAREQYF
TRBJ1-3	.	TRBV3-1/TRBV3-2	18	many	TGTGCCAGCAGCCAAGACCCCCACCTTTTAGGGAGGAGGAACACCATATATTTT	CASSQDPHLLGRRNTIYF